This TCR beta chain was identified during a study of long-term antiretroviral therapy in people with HIV. Regarding the study as a whole: Once patients were on ART, diversity went higher but still fell short of transplant donor controls. The study lacked data on ART adherence, viral resistance or therapy changes.

The assay, immunoSEQ v3.0, was run at survey level. Sequenced by immunoSEQ multiplex PCR; TCRdb stores in-frame clones only, minus some. Of 25,000 to 30,000 clones in the sample, roughly 80% were seen once. Per germline, CDR1 SGHTA and CDR2 FQGNSA. The V and J ends lost 0 bases and 5 bases respectively, with 34 bases between them. This CDR3 is 22 amino acids long. Every participant gave one or more pre-ART and two or more post-ART PBMC samples. Details on this clone: Antigen: not known.

The TCR sequence derives from a man aged 40-50 years with HIV. The chain combines TRBV7-2 with TRBJ1-1, with unresolved D. Source: unsorted PBMCs, taken 3 years after starting antiretroviral therapy. This CDR3 is CASSLAFYPGSDHTEVGTEAFF. In nucleotides, the CDR3 is TGTGCCAGCAGCTTAGCCTTCTACCCCGGGTCGGATCACACGGAAGTAGGGACTGAAGCTTTCTTT.